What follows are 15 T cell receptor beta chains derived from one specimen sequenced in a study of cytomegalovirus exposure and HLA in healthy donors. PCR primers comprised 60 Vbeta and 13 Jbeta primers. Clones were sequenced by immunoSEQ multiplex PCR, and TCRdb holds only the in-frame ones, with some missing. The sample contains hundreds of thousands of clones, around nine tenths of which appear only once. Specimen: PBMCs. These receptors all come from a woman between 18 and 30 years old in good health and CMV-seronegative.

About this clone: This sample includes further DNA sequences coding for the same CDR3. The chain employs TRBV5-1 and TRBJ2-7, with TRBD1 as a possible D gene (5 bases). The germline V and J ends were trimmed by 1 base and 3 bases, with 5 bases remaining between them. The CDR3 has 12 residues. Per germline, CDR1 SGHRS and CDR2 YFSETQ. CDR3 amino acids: CASSLQGYEQYF. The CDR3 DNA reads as TGCGCCAGCAGCTTGCAGGGCTACGAGCAGTACTTC. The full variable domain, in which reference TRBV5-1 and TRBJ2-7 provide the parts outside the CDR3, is KAGVTQTPRYLIKTRGQQVTLSCSPISGHRSVSWYQQTPGQGLQFLFEYFSETQRNKGNFPGRFSGRQFSNSRSEMNVSTLELGDSALYLCASSLQGYEQYFGPGTRLTVT.

The CDR3 sequence is CASSLGLGTGNPGELFF. CDR3 sequence (DNA): TGTGCCAGCAGCTTAGGTCTCGGGACAGGGAATCCCGGGGAGCTGTTTTTT. V and J are TRBV13 and TRBJ2-2, with 9 bases that match TRBD1. Germline V gene sequence: CDR1 PRHDT, CDR2 FYEKMQ (reference sequence). J was trimmed by 6 bases and V by 0 bases; bases with no gene match: 8. The CDR3 runs 17 residues.

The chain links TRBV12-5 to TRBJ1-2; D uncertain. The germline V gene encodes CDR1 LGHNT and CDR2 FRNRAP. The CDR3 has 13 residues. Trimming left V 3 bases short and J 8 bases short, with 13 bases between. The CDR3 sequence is CASGLAPQWGYTF. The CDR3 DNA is TGTGCTAGTGGTTTAGCCCCTCAATGGGGCTACACCTTC.

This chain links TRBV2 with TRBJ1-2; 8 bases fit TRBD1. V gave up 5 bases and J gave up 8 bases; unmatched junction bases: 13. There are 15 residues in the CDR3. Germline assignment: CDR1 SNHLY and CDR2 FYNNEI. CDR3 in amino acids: CASSPPSDRDRGYTF. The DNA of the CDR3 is TGTGCCAGCAGTCCCCCTTCGGACAGGGACCGAGGCTACACCTTC.

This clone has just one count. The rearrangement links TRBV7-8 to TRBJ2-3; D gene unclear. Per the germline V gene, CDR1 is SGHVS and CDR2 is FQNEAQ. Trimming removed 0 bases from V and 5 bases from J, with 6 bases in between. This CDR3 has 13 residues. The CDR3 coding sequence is TGTGCCAGCAGCTTAGCCTTATTAGATACGCAGTATTTT. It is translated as CASSLALLDTQYF.

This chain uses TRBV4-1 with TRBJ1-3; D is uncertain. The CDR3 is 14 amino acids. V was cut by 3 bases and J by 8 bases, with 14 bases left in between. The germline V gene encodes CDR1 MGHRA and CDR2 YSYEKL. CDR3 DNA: TGCGCCAGCAGCCAGGGAGAAGACTTCCACACCATATATTTT. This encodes CASSQGEDFHTIYF.

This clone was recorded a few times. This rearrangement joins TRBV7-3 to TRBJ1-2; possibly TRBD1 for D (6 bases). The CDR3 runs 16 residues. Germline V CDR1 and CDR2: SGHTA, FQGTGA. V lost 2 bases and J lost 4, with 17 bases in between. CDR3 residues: CASSLGPGGGSYGYTF. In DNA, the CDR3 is TGTGCCAGCAGCTTAGGCCCCGGGGGGGGCAGCTATGGCTACACCTTC. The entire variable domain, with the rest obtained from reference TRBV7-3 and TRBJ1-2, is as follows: GAGVSQTPSNKVTEKGKYVELRCDPISGHTALYWYRQSLGQGPEFLIYFQGTGAADDSGLPNDRFFAVRPEGSVSTLKIQRTERGDSAVYLCASSLGPGGGSYGYTFGSGTRLTVV.

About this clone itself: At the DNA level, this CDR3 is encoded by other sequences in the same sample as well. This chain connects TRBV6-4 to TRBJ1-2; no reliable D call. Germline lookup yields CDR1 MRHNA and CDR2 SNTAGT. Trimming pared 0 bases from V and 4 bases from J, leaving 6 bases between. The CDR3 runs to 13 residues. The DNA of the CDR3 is TGTGCCAGCAGTGACTCGGGAGGCTATGGCTACACCTTC. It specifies CASSDSGGYGYTF.

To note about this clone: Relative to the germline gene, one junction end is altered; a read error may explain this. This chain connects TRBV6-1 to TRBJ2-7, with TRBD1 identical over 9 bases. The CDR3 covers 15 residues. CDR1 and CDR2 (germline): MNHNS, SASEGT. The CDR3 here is CASSAMTGGSCEQYF. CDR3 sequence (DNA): TGTGCCAGCAGTGCAATGACAGGGGGGTCCTGCGAGCAGTACTTC.

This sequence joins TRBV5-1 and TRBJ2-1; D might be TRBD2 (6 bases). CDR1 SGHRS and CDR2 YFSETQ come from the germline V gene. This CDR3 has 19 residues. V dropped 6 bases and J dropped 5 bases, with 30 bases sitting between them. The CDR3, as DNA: TGCGCCAGCACATTCAAGAGGGGAGGCGGCCTCCCTGGGGACAATGAGCAGTTCTTC. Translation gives CASTFKRGGGLPGDNEQFF.

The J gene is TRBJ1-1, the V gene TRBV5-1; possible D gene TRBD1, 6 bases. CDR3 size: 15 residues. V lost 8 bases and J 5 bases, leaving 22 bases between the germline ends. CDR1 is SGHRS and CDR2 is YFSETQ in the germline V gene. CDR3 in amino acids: CASIPGGRGGTEAFF. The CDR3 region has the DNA TGCGCCAGTATACCGGGTGGCAGGGGTGGGACTGAAGCTTTCTTT.

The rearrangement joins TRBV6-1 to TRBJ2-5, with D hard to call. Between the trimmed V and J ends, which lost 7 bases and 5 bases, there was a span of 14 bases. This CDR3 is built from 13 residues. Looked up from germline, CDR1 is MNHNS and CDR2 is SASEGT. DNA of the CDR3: TGTGCCAGCATATCACTTAGCATGGAGACCCAGTACTTC. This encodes CASISLSMETQYF.

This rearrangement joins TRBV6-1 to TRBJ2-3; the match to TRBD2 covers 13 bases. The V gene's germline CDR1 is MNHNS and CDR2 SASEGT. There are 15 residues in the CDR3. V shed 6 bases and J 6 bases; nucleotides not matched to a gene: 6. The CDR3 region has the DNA TGTGCCAGCAGAGGACTAGCGGGGGTAGGGGATACGCAGTATTTT. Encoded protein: CASRGLAGVGDTQYF.

The CDR3 is CASSLEWTGSRSYEQYF. Written as DNA, the CDR3 is TGTGCCAGCAGCTTAGAATGGACAGGGTCACGCTCCTACGAGCAGTACTTC. The chain uses TRBV11-2 and TRBJ2-7; TRBD1 matches 8 bases. Germline V lookup: CDR1 SGHAT, CDR2 FQNNGV. Trimming took 0 bases from V and 0 from J; bases not matched to a gene: 7. This CDR3 region has 17 residues.

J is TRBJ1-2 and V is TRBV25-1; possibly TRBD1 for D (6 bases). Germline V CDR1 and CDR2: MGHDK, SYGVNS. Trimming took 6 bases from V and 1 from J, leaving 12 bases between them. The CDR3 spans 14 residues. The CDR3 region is CASRMTGVNYGYTF. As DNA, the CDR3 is TGTGCCAGCAGGATGACAGGAGTTAACTATGGCTACACCTTC.